A single sample gave rise to the 27 T cell receptor beta chains below, sequenced in a study of blood T cells in healthy people across ages (dated by TCRdb to about 2015). Library method: 5' RACE. TCRdb lists the instrument as Illumina HiSeq 2500. A second PCR of roughly 7 to 11 cycles was performed with a sample-barcoded 5' primer and a J-beta primer mix. TCRdb reprocessed the public reads (quality trimming at Q25 with fastp, clone calling with MiXCR) and kept in-frame beta chains. Identical CDR3 protein sequences are pooled into one entry, listed with their most common genes and DNA. The sample table lists about 720,000 distinct CDR3 sequences, 22% of them with a count of one. The biggest ten clones account for less than 25% of the sample. The sequencing input was blood. These receptors originate from a man in his 70s in good health.

This clonotype was picked up a small number of times. This chain joins TRBV7-8 and TRBJ1-2; 12 bases agree with TRBD1. The ends lost 2 bases at V and 7 bases at J; junction bases unmatched: 5. The CDR3 spans 15 residues. Germline CDR1 reads SGHVS; CDR2 reads FQNEAQ. The CDR3 spells CASSLRDRGPGGYTF. The CDR3 bases are TGTGCCAGCAGCTTACGGGACAGGGGGCCCGGTGGCTACACCTTC.

The chain recombines TRBV6-6 with TRBJ1-2; 7 nucleotides align to TRBD1. After removal of 5 bases from V and 1 base from J, the junction contained 7 bases not matched to a gene. This CDR3 has 15 amino acids. CDR1 is MNHNY, CDR2 SVGAGI, per germline (reference sequence). In DNA form, the CDR3 reads TGTGCCAGCAGTGAGGGACAGACTCTTAACTATGGCTACACCTTC. Its protein is CASSEGQTLNYGYTF.

V usage is TRBV5-1 and J usage is TRBJ2-2; 9 bases map to TRBD1. The germline V gene has CDR1 SGHRS and CDR2 YFSETQ. This CDR3 spans 17 amino acids. The V segment lost 4 bases and the J segment 4 bases; nucleotides outside the gene matches: 11. The CDR3 sequence is CASSGDRGSTLTGELFF. Written as DNA, the CDR3 is TGCGCCAGCAGCGGTGACAGGGGGAGTACGCTCACCGGGGAGCTGTTTTTT.

Only a few counts were recorded for this clonotype. This chain links TRBV3-1 with TRBJ2-3, with D unresolved. The CDR3 contains 13 residues. V was cut by 4 bases and J by 6 bases, with 11 bases left in between. Germline lookup yields CDR1 LGHDT and CDR2 YNNKEL (reference sequence). For the CDR3, the DNA is TGTGCCAGCAGCCCAGCCGGTCTGGATACGCAGTATTTT. Its protein product is CASSPAGLDTQYF.

A word on this clonotype: The junction differs from germline at one of its ends, possibly a read error. The chain has TRBV29-1 and TRBJ2-4, with 11 bases aligning to TRBD1. This CDR3 is 16 amino acids long. Germline CDR1 SQVTM, CDR2 ANQGSEA. The CDR3 here is CSVEDQRTGGGYIPYF. The CDR3, as DNA: TGCAGCGTTGAAGACCAACGGACAGGGGGCGGGTACATTCCGTACTTC.

This chain joins TRBV12-3 or TRBV12-4 and TRBJ1-1; 10 bases fit TRBD1. CDR3 length: 16 amino acids. The V gene end was trimmed by 6 bases and the J gene end by 1 base; junction bases not matched to a gene: 8. In nucleotides, the CDR3 is TGTGCCAGCAGCTCCAGACAGGGGGCGTCGAACACTGAAGCTTTCTTT. Translating gives CASSSRQGASNTEAFF.

This clonotype was seen just once. This chain connects TRBV7-2 to TRBJ1-5, with D tentatively TRBD1 (6 bases). Germline CDR1 SGHTA, CDR2 FQGNSA. The CDR3 has 15 residues. The V gene lost 1 base and the J gene lost 5 bases, with 12 bases spanning the gap. CDR3 residues: CASSLVDRLHQPQHF. For the CDR3, the DNA is TGTGCCAGCAGCTTAGTTGACAGGCTGCATCAGCCCCAGCATTTT.

The rearrangement links TRBV28 to TRBJ1-2, with D unresolved. Germline values: CDR1 MDHEN, CDR2 SYDVKM. V was cut by 4 bases and J by 2 bases, with 5 bases left in between. The CDR3 loop spans 12 amino acids. CDR3 sequence (DNA): TGTGCCAGCAGTTCTCGCAACTATGGCTACACCTTC. Amino acid sequence: CASSSRNYGYTF.

The rearrangement uses TRBV3-1 and TRBJ2-4; D tentatively reads TRBD1 or TRBD2 (5 bases each). The CDR3 loop spans 15 amino acids. Germline loops: CDR1 LGHDT, CDR2 YNNKEL (reference sequence). With 4 bases removed from V and 7 bases from J, the gap between germline ends came to 17 bases. The CDR3 DNA reads TGTGCCAGCAGCCCGACAGAACGGGGTAACAACATTCAGTACTTC. Amino acids: CASSPTERGNNIQYF.

This clonotype showed up just a few times. The V and J genes are TRBV7-9 and TRBJ1-1; no clear D. The CDR3 consists of 16 residues. Germline V lookup: CDR1 SEHNR, CDR2 FQNEAQ (reference sequence). V dropped 5 bases and J dropped 0 bases, with 16 bases sitting between them. CDR3 amino acids: CASSPQSQNMNTEAFF. The CDR3 DNA reads as TGTGCCAGCAGCCCACAGAGCCAGAATATGAACACTGAAGCTTTCTTT.

This clonotype turned up a few times. The V and J genes are TRBV12-3 or TRBV12-4 and TRBJ2-1; 11 bases map to TRBD2. This CDR3 contains 19 residues. Trimming at V came to 6 bases and at J to 4 bases, leaving 17 bases not matched to a gene. The CDR3 sequence: CASRPQDSLLAGVYNEQFF. CDR3 DNA sequence: TGTGCCAGCAGACCTCAGGACAGTTTACTAGCGGGAGTGTACAATGAGCAGTTCTTC.

This clonotype was observed a few times. J is TRBJ2-4 and V is TRBV6-2 or TRBV6-3; the D gene is possibly TRBD1 (6 bases). CDR3 length: 13 residues. V was cut by 7 bases and J by 8 bases, with 15 bases left in between. The germline CDR1 and CDR2 sequences are MNHEY and SVGEGT. As DNA, the CDR3 is TGTGCCAGCACCCCCCAGGGGAAGGACATTCAGTACTTC. It yields the protein CASTPQGKDIQYF.

There are a few counts of this clonotype. The V and J genes are TRBV7-7 and TRBJ2-5; D may be TRBD2 (6 bases). The germline V gene encodes CDR1 SSHAT and CDR2 FNYEAQ (reference sequence). With 5 bases removed from V and 5 bases from J, the gap between germline ends came to 24 bases. The CDR3 runs to 17 residues. The CDR3 is CASSPYLDGGAQETQYF. CDR3 bases: TGTGCCAGCAGCCCCTACCTGGACGGGGGAGCCCAGGAGACCCAGTACTTC.

The sample holds many counts of this clonotype. The chain joins TRBV5-1 to TRBJ2-7; the match to TRBD1 covers 8 bases. The V and J ends lost 2 bases and 5 bases, in that order; junction bases with no gene match: 6. CDR1 and CDR2 from the germline V gene are SGHRS and YFSETQ. The CDR3 loop spans 14 amino acids. The CDR3 region has the DNA TGCGCCAGCAGCTTAGGGGACAGGTCCCACGAGCAGTACTTC. Amino acids: CASSLGDRSHEQYF.

In DNA form, the CDR3 reads TGTGCCAGCAGCTTAGGCGGGGATGAGCAGTTCTTC. This codes for CASSLGGDEQFF. The J gene is TRBJ2-1, the V gene TRBV7-8; TRBD2 might be the D (6 bases). This CDR3 is 12 amino acids long. The germline V gene has CDR1 SGHVS and CDR2 FQNEAQ. Trimming cost V 1 base and J 8 bases, with 6 bases left between them.

CDR3 sequence reads: CASSFSREADTQYF. Here the CDR3 DNA reads TGTGCCAGCAGTTTCTCCCGGGAGGCAGATACGCAGTATTTT. The genes are TRBV12-3 or TRBV12-4 and TRBJ2-3; 7 positions match TRBD2. This CDR3 has 14 residues. Germline trimming cut 3 bases from V and 4 bases from J; bases unmatched to any gene: 4.

The chain couples TRBV28 to TRBJ2-5, with a weak D call TRBD1 (6 bases). The V end lost 2 bases, the J end lost 1 base, and 11 bases lay between the germline ends. Germline CDR1 and CDR2: MDHEN and SYDVKM. CDR3 length equals 15 residues. CDR3: CASSLPGTPQETQYF. CDR3 DNA: TGTGCCAGCAGTTTACCTGGGACACCCCAAGAGACCCAGTACTTC.

This clonotype was seen ten or more times. J is TRBJ1-5 and V is TRBV9, with 8 bases matching TRBD1. CDR1 is SGDLS, CDR2 YYNGEE, per germline. CDR3 length: 15 residues. The V and J ends lost 3 bases and 2 bases, in that order; junction bases with no gene match: 4. CDR3 bases: TGTGCCAGCAGCGAGACAGGGGTTGGCAATCAGCCCCAGCATTTT. It yields the protein CASSETGVGNQPQHF.

J is TRBJ2-1 and V is TRBV5-1; a weak D match, TRBD1 (5 bases). Germline V gene lookup returns CDR1 SGHRS and CDR2 YFSETQ. The CDR3 length is 13 residues. Between the trimmed V and J ends, which lost 4 bases and 5 bases, there was a span of 10 bases. The CDR3 DNA sequence: TGCGCCAGCAGCCCAGGGCTCCACAATGAGCAGTTCTTC. It specifies CASSPGLHNEQFF.

The chain recombines TRBV28 with TRBJ1-2, with D uncertain. The CDR3 sequence is 12 residues long. CDR1 is MDHEN and CDR2 is SYDVKM in the germline V gene. The CDR3, as DNA: TGTGACGACTTCAGCAGGAACTATGGCTACACCTTC. This codes for CDDFSRNYGYTF.

This clonotype turned up a few times. V is TRBV12-3 or TRBV12-4 and J is TRBJ1-1, with a weak D call TRBD1 (6 bases). The germline V and J ends were trimmed by 7 bases and 0 bases, with 18 bases remaining between them. The CDR3 length is 16 residues. The chain's CDR3 is CASINSRTDLNTEAFF. In DNA form, the CDR3 reads TGTGCCAGCATCAACTCTCGGACAGACCTGAACACTGAAGCTTTCTTT.

The rearrangement joins TRBV20-1 to TRBJ2-3; no reliable D call. V was pared by 3 bases and J by 4 bases, with 14 bases between. Germline CDR1 reads DFQATT; CDR2 reads SNEGSKA (reference sequence). The CDR3 consists of 14 residues. CDR3 loop: CSAREGWSPDTQYF. In DNA form, the CDR3 reads TGCAGTGCTAGGGAAGGGTGGAGTCCAGATACGCAGTATTTT.

This clonotype has just a few counts. V and J are TRBV5-1 and TRBJ2-1; unclear D gene. The germline V and J ends were trimmed by 1 base and 0 bases, with 8 bases remaining between them. CDR3 length equals 15 residues. Germline V gene sequence: CDR1 SGHRS, CDR2 YFSETQ. DNA for the CDR3: TGCGCCAGCAGCTTGACAACCAGCTCCTACAATGAGCAGTTCTTC. It yields the protein CASSLTTSSYNEQFF.

The genes are TRBV20-1 and TRBJ2-3; D unclear. V lost 3 bases and J lost 5, with 15 bases in between. Germline V gene data show CDR1 as DFQATT and CDR2 as SNEGSKA (reference sequence). The CDR3 runs to 14 residues. CDR3 in DNA: TGCAGTGCTAGGGCCCCTACGCGGAAAGATACGCAGTATTTT. Protein product: CSARAPTRKDTQYF.

This clonotype occurred a few times. The V call is TRBV9, the J call TRBJ1-3; unclear D gene. The germline V gene encodes CDR1 SGDLS and CDR2 YYNGEE. V was shortened by 1 base and J by 0 bases, with 8 bases between the two germline ends. The CDR3 runs 15 residues. The CDR3, as DNA: TGTGCCAGCAGCGTAACGGAGAGCTCTGGAAACACCATATATTTT. Translated: CASSVTESSGNTIYF.

The chain is built from TRBV7-9 and TRBJ1-1; a weak D match, TRBD1 (5 bases). V lost 5 bases and J 7 bases, leaving 5 bases between the germline ends. The CDR3 has 10 amino acids. CDR1 is SEHNR, CDR2 FQNEAQ, per germline (reference sequence). The DNA of the CDR3 is TGTGCCAGCAGCGACAGTGAAGCTTTCTTT. Its translation is CASSDSEAFF.

The V and J genes are TRBV20-1 and TRBJ2-3, with 7 nucleotides matching TRBD1. The V segment lost 1 base and the J segment 2 bases; nucleotides outside the gene matches: 3. Looked up from germline, CDR1 is DFQATT and CDR2 is SNEGSKA (reference sequence). The CDR3 runs 14 residues. This chain's CDR3 is CSARGQGYTDTQYF. For the CDR3, the DNA is TGCAGTGCTAGAGGACAGGGATACACAGATACGCAGTATTTT.